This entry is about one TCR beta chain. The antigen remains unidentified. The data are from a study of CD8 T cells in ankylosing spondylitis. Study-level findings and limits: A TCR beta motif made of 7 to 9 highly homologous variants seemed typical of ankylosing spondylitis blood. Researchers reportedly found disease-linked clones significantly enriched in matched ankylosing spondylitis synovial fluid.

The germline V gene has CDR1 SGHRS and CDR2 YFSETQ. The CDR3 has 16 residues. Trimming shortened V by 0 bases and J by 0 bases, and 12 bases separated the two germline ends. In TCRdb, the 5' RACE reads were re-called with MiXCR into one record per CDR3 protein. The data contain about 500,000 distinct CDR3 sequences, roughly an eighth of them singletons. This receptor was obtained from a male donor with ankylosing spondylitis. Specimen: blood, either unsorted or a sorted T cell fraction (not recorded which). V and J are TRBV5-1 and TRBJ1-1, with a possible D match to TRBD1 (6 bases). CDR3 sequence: CASSLATGSMNTEAFF. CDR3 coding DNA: TGCGCCAGCAGCTTGGCGACAGGTAGCATGAACACTGAAGCTTTCTTT.